Sequencing of this TCR beta chain was carried out in a study of blood T cells in healthy people across ages (dated by TCRdb to between 2015 and 2016). Regarding the complete study: In model experiments, template switching captured about one uniquely barcoded TCR beta cDNA molecule for every two T cells. For two donors (one aged 18 to 30 and one aged 80 or older), the study analyzed two additional independent replicas of 1 million unique cDNA reads from the same blood draw. To avoid experimental bias, donors of different ages were spread randomly across the sequencing lanes. Donors were grouped into four age groups: young (average roughly 17 years), middle-aged (39), aged (about 60) and long-lived (just over 80). Age-related changes in TCR beta repertoire diversity were measured in the study by deep sequencing normalized with unique cDNA molecular identifiers. Broad study findings and their caveats: Compared with the aged group, the long-lived group had more naive CD4+ T cells, fewer expanded clones and increased TCR diversity, a pattern suggesting age selection. Since profiling was done on bulk unsorted PBMCs, naive and antigen-experienced compartments could not be conclusively compared. The percentage of naive T cells measured by flow cytometry correlated strongly with observed TCR beta diversity. Because the CMV infection status of the donors was unknown, age-related changes in expanded clonotypes may potentially have been confounded. Observed TCR beta diversity per million T cells fell roughly linearly with age, and a significant reduction was already apparent by age about 38. Estimates of total diversity from one million sequenced T cells were regarded as lower bounds and underestimates.

Library prep was done by 5' RACE. TCRdb records Illumina HiSeq 2500 as the sequencer. A second PCR of roughly 7 to 11 cycles was performed with a sample-barcoded 5' primer and a J-beta primer mix. Each TCR beta cDNA molecule received a unique molecular identifier from a template-switch 5' adaptor carrying 12 random nucleotides. At least 2.5 million CDR3-containing paired-end reads were obtained from each sample. First-strand cDNA synthesis was performed from all RNA using the Mint cDNA synthesis kit, with priming by a TRBC-specific oligonucleotide. All cDNA was treated with uracil-DNA glycosylase and then went through a first 18-cycle PCR with the universal primers M1SS and BC2_uni_R. The paper's data handling went like this. Each sample was normalized by randomly selecting 1 million high-quality reads, each carrying a distinct molecular identifier. Instead of being binned into consensus sequences, reads with shared molecular identifiers were discarded. MiTCR, run with a Q25 quality threshold and the strictest error-elimination algorithm, handled CDR3 identification, clonotype clustering and error correction. Lower-bound total TCR beta diversity was estimated with a nonparametric unseen species model using Euler transformation. TCRdb cleaned the public reads at Q25 with fastp, built clones with MiXCR and kept in-frame beta chains. Each entry merges the rows of one CDR3 protein and shows their most common DNA and genes. In this record, the V and J calls reflect TCRdb's handling and not the investigators' own analysis. This sample gives fewer than 950,000 distinct CDR3 sequences in total; approximately 55% of them show up just once. Approximately 40% of the sample is taken by the ten largest.

V and J lose 6 bases and 5 bases, and a span of 18 bases separates them. According to the germline V gene, CDR1 reads SGHVS and CDR2 reads FQNEAQ. The CDR3 measures 15 amino acids from cysteine to phenylalanine. The CDR3 DNA has 45 bases and is translated from base 1. The roughly 39 donors, aged about 6 to 100 years, were systemically healthy Caucasian individuals from Russia. Each donor gave 9 to 10 milliliters of peripheral blood, collected into EDTA-treated Vacutainer tubes. Ficoll-Paque density-gradient centrifugation was used to isolate PBMCs, with at least 7 million per sample. Trizol reagent was used to extract total RNA from PBMCs, with at least 5 micrograms per sample. For every donor, flow cytometry on a PBMC aliquot measured the percentage of naive CD45RAhigh/CD27high T cells. For this clonotype: The antigen it recognizes is unknown. Base qualities were left out, and no much larger clone turns up one base away.

The sequence links TRBV7-8 to TRBJ2-3; TRBD2 is a possible D gene, resting on 7 matching bases. The TCR comes from a man older than 75 in good health. The sequencing input was blood. CDR3 sequence: CASSSRGGPVDTQYF. The nucleotide sequence is TGTGCCAGCAGTTCTAGGGGGGGGCCCGTAGATACGCAGTATTTT.